This T cell receptor beta chain was identified in a study of Ad26.COV2.S vaccination and SARS-CoV-2 variants. For the study at large: Each vaccinee took Ad26.COV2.S intramuscularly, once or twice 56 days apart. The study's findings and limits: Placebo recipients trailed vaccine recipients in spike-specific TCR breadth. Responses of T cells in total may have been underestimated by the TCR breadth and depth analyses.

A remark on this clone: Its antigen is unidentified.

Profiling relied on immunoSEQ multiplex PCR, and the TCRdb table lists in-frame clones only, not all of them. In the table there are fewer than 800,000 clones, 89% of which are singletons. Treatment of the sample: around 19 received Ad26.COV2.S at low or high dose, single or two shots; about 5 received placebo; per-sample allocation not given. Samples analyzed were those drawn on day 63 after the first vaccine or placebo injection. This Boston cohort included adults aged 18-55 years. V was shortened by 4 bases and J by 0 bases, with 7 bases between the two germline ends. The CDR3 contains 14 residues. Looked up from germline, CDR1 is SGHTA and CDR2 is FQGTGA.

Sequenced material: peripheral blood, taken in a trial of Ad26.COV2.S vaccine versus placebo. This TCR derives from a person aged 18 to 65 who received the Ad26.COV2.S COVID-19 vaccine or a placebo. The chain is built from TRBV7-3 and TRBJ2-1; D is ambiguous. In DNA form, the CDR3 reads TGTGCCAGCAGCTCCGTTCCCTCCTACAATGAGCAGTTCTTC. Translated, it gives CASSSVPSYNEQFF.